Presented here are 6 T cell receptor beta chains from one specimen sequenced in a study of cytomegalovirus exposure and HLA in healthy donors. Method: immunoSEQ multiplex PCR; TCRdb's copy keeps in-frame clones and lacks some. The sample carries hundreds of thousands of clones, around 86% recorded once. The material sequenced was PBMCs. The receptors were sampled from a woman younger than 30 in good health and CMV-seronegative.

This chain connects TRBV11-2 to TRBJ2-1; 9 bases are shared with TRBD1. After removal of 4 bases from V and 10 bases from J, the junction contained 8 bases not matched to a gene. Germline values: CDR1 SGHAT, CDR2 FQNNGV. The CDR3 is 14 amino acids. The CDR3 here is CASSYGTGIGEQFF. The CDR3 DNA follows: TGTGCCAGCAGCTACGGGACAGGGATAGGGGAGCAGTTCTTC.

The chain carries TRBV29-1 and TRBJ1-1, with D tentatively TRBD1 (5 bases). Trimming removed 6 bases at V and 5 bases at J, with 13 bases between. Per the germline V gene, CDR1 is SQVTM and CDR2 is ANQGSEA. The CDR3 consists of 12 residues. CDR3 sequence: CSVLDGGTEAFF. The CDR3 bases are TGCAGCGTACTGGACGGGGGGACTGAAGCTTTCTTT.

This clone has just a few counts. This same CDR3 is encoded by further DNA sequences in the sample. This sequence joins TRBV10-1 and TRBJ2-7; D unresolved. Germline lookup yields CDR1 WNHNN and CDR2 SYGVQD (reference sequence). V lost 2 bases and J 3 bases, leaving 5 bases between the germline ends. CDR3 length: 12 amino acids. CDR3: CASSETSYEQYF. CDR3 coding DNA: TGCGCCAGCAGTGAGACAAGCTACGAGCAGTACTTC.

The gene calls are TRBV6-1 and TRBJ1-2; D perhaps matches TRBD1 (5 bases). The CDR3 is 14 amino acids. Per germline, CDR1 MNHNS and CDR2 SASEGT. With 4 bases removed from V and 4 bases from J, the gap between germline ends came to 13 bases. CDR3 in amino acids: CASSGQGTIYGYTF. DNA of the CDR3: TGTGCCAGCAGTGGGCAGGGTACAATCTATGGCTACACCTTC.

For this clone: Other nucleotide sequences from this sample produce the same CDR3. The chain joins TRBV6-5 to TRBJ2-5, with 7 nucleotides matching TRBD2. CDR3 length equals 13 residues. Germline V lookup: CDR1 MNHEY, CDR2 SVGAGI. The V and J ends lost 8 bases and 2 bases, in that order; junction bases with no gene match: 5. CDR3 sequence: CASSLAVQETQYF. Written as DNA, the CDR3 is TGTGCCAGCTCTCTAGCGGTTCAAGAGACCCAGTACTTC.

The rearrangement uses TRBV27 and TRBJ1-3, with 8 bases identical to TRBD1. The germline CDR1 and CDR2 sequences are MNHEY and SMNVEV (reference sequence). CDR3 length: 14 residues. V shed 5 bases and J 3 bases; nucleotides not matched to a gene: 3. The CDR3 region has the DNA TGTGCCAGCAGTCCACAGGGGGTTGGAAACACCATATATTTT. The encoded protein is CASSPQGVGNTIYF.